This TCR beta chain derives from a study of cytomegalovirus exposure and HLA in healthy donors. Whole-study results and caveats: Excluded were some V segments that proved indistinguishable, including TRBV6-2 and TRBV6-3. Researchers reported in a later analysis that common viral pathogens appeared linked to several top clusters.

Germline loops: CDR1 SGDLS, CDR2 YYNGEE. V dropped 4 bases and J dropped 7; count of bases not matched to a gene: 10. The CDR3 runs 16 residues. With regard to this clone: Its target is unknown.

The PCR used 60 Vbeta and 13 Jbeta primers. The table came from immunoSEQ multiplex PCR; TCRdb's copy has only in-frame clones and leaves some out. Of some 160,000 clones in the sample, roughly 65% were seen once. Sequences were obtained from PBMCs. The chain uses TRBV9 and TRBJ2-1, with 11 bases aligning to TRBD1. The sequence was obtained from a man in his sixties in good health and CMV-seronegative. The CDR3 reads CASSSLGTGGWNEQFF. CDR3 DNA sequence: TGTGCCAGCAGCTCCCTCGGGACAGGGGGGTGGAATGAGCAGTTCTTC.